This is a list of T cell receptor beta chains from one sample in a study of spatial heterogeneity in lung cancer. MiXCR, run by TCRdb on the 5' RACE reads, gives a single entry per CDR3 protein. The repertoire consists of 95,000 to 130,000 distinct CDR3 sequences, with 9% to 15% occurring once and the leading ten covering around 16%. Specimen: PBMCs, collected at follow-up. These receptors all stem from a male donor with early-stage non-small cell lung cancer. CDR3s include the opening cysteine and the closing phenylalanine or tryptophan. Fields, in order: D gene, clone size, J gene, V gene, CDR3 protein, CDR3 DNA. A D gene is named only where the DNA matches it firmly. Rows may omit the clone size; those that give it use once, few, many or a size class.

>TRBD1|many|TRBJ2-7|TRBV28
CASRLGGTGSYEQYF
TGTGCCAGCAGACTTGGGGGGACAGGGTCCTACGAGCAGTACTTC
>-|-|TRBJ2-1|TRBV4-1
CASSQDGRAMGFF
TGCGCCAGCAGCCAAGATGGACGGGCTATGGGGTTCTTC
>TRBD1|many|TRBJ1-2|TRBV5-1
CASSIGTGVNRYTF
TGCGCCAGCAGCATCGGGACAGGGGTTAATCGCTACACCTTC
>-|many|TRBJ1-2|TRBV7-2
CASSLPSFYGYTF
TGTGCCAGCAGCTTACCGTCCTTCTATGGCTACACCTTC
>TRBD1|many|TRBJ2-3|TRBV7-6
CASSPTDRGTDTQYF
TGTGCCAGCAGCCCGACGGACAGGGGTACAGATACGCAGTATTTT
>TRBD2|few|TRBJ2-5|TRBV27
CASSLSFFPGLAGTRQETQYF
TGTGCCAGCAGTTTATCCTTCTTTCCGGGACTAGCGGGGACCCGCCAAGAGACCCAGTACTTC
>-|many|TRBJ2-1|TRBV28
CASSLQGQSYNEQFF
TGTGCCAGCAGTCTACAGGGTCAATCCTACAATGAGCAGTTCTTC
>TRBD1|-|TRBJ1-4|TRBV27
CASRSSGGPNEKLFF
TGTGCCAGCAGATCATCAGGGGGCCCTAATGAAAAACTGTTTTTT
>-|few|TRBJ2-5|TRBV10-2
CASSESNKLAETQYF
TGCGCCAGCAGTGAGTCCAATAAGTTAGCCGAGACCCAGTACTTC
>TRBD2|-|TRBJ2-7|TRBV27
CASRGSGTSDREQYF
TGTGCCAGCAGAGGGTCGGGAACTAGCGATCGGGAGCAGTACTTC
>-|-|TRBJ1-4|TRBV20-1
CSARRGTPEKLFF
TGCAGTGCTAGAAGGGGTACACCTGAAAAACTGTTTTTT
>-|few|TRBJ1-6|TRBV5-1
CASSLPSSQNSPLHF
TGCGCCAGCAGCTTGCCGTCCAGCCAGAATTCACCCCTCCACTTT
>TRBD1|many|TRBJ1-2|TRBV20-1
CSVTGGGYGYTF
TGCAGTGTGACAGGGGGCGGCTATGGCTACACCTTC
>TRBD1|-|TRBJ1-2|TRBV28
CASSLGGQATSRYTF
TGTGCCAGCAGTCTAGGAGGACAGGCCACCTCGCGGTACACCTTC
>-|-|TRBJ2-7|TRBV7-3
CASSPSRALNVYEQYF
TGTGCCAGCAGCCCTTCAAGGGCCCTAAACGTTTACGAGCAGTACTTC
>TRBD1|few|TRBJ1-4|TRBV6-2/TRBV6-3
CASSYLPGQVDEKLFF
TGTGCCAGCAGTTACTTACCCGGACAGGTTGATGAAAAACTGTTTTTT
>TRBD2|many|TRBJ2-3|TRBV29-1
CSVEGSGGGTDTQYF
TGCAGCGTTGAAGGGAGCGGGGGTGGCACAGATACGCAGTATTTT
>-|-|TRBJ1-5|TRBV5-1
CASSLAAGAGQPQHF
TGCGCCAGCAGCTTGGCCGCAGGCGCGGGTCAGCCCCAGCATTTT
>TRBD2|many|TRBJ2-1|TRBV20-1
CSAQAGGPYNEQFF
TGCAGTGCACAAGCGGGGGGGCCCTACAATGAGCAGTTCTTC
>TRBD1|few|TRBJ1-5|TRBV2
CASNRDSSPFNQPQHF
TGTGCCAGCAATCGGGACAGCTCTCCCTTTAATCAGCCCCAGCATTTT
>TRBD1|many|TRBJ2-5|TRBV6-2/TRBV6-3
CASSYPGTARETQYF
TGTGCCAGCAGTTACCCCGGGACAGCTCGAGAGACCCAGTACTTC
>-|many|TRBJ1-2|TRBV29-1
CSVVSRSYGYTF
TGCAGCGTTGTTAGCAGGAGCTATGGCTACACCTTC
>-|-|TRBJ2-7|TRBV13
CASGRAESYEQYF
TGTGCCAGCGGACGGGCGGAATCCTACGAGCAGTACTTC
>TRBD1|-|TRBJ2-2|TRBV11-1
CASSSTTGSTGELFF
TGTGCCAGCAGCTCGACGACAGGGAGCACCGGGGAGCTGTTTTTT
>-|few|TRBJ2-3|TRBV10-3
CAIRGSTDTQYF
TGTGCCATCAGGGGTAGCACAGATACGCAGTATTTT
>-|few|TRBJ2-3|TRBV6-2/TRBV6-3
CASRSAGGRDTQYF
TGTGCCAGCAGGTCAGCTGGGGGAAGAGATACGCAGTATTTT